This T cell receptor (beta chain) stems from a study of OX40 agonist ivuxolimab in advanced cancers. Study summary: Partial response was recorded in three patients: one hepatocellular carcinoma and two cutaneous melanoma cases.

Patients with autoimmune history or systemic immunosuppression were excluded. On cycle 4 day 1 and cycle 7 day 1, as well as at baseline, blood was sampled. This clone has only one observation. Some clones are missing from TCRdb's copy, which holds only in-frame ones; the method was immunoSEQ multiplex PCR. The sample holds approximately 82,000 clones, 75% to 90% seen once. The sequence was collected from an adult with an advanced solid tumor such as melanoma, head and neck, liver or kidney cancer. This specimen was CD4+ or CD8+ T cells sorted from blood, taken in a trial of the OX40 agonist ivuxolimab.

The CDR3 region is CASSRRSGGPSSYNEQFF. Here the CDR3 DNA reads TGTGCCAGCAGTCGTAGGAGCGGGGGCCCCAGCTCCTACAATGAGCAGTTCTTC. The V call is TRBV27, the J call TRBJ2-1; 8 bases are a match to TRBD2. This CDR3 contains 18 residues. Unmatched junction bases numbered 12, after V lost 5 bases and J lost 0 bases. Germline loops: CDR1 MNHEY, CDR2 SMNVEV (reference sequence).